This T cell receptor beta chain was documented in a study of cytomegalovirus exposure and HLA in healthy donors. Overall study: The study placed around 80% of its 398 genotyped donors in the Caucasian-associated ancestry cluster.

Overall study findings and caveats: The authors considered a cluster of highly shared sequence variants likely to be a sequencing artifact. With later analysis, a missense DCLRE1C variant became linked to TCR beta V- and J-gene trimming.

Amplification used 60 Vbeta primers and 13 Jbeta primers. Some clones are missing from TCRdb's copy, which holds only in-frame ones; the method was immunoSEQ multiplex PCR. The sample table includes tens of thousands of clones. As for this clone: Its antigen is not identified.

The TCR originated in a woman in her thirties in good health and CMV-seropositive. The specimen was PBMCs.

CDR3 region: CASRQAGNNSPLHF. The DNA for the CDR3 is TGTGCCAGCAGGCAGGCCGGGAACAATTCACCCCTCCACTTT. V gene TRBV28 combines with J gene TRBJ1-6; no definite D call. The CDR3 has 14 amino acids. Germline CDR1 and CDR2: MDHEN and SYDVKM. The V end lost 6 bases, the J end lost 7 bases, and 13 bases lay between the germline ends.